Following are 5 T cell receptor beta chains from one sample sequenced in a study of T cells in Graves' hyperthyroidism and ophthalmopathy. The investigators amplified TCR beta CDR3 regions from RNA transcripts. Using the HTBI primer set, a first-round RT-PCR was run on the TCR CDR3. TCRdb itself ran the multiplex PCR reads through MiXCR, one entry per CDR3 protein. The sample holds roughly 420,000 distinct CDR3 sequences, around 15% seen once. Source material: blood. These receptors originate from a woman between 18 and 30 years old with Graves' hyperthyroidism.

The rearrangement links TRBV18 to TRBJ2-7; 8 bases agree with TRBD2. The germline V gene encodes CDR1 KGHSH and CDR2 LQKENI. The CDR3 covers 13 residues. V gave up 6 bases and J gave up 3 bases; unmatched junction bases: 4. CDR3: CASSSSGNYEQYF. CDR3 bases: TGTGCCAGCTCCAGTAGCGGGAACTACGAGCAGTACTTC.

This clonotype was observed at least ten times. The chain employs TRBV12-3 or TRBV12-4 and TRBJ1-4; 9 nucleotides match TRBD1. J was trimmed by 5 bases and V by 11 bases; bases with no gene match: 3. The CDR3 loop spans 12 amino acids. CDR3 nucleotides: TGTGCCGACAGGGGGGAGAATGAAAAACTGTTTTTT. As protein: CADRGENEKLFF.

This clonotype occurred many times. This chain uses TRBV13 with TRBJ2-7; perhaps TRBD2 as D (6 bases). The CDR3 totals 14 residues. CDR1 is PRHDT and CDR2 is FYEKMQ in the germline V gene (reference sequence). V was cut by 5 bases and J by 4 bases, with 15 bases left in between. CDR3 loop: CASSRGTLQYEQYF. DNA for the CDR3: TGTGCCAGCAGCCGGGGGACTCTGCAATACGAGCAGTACTTC.

CDR3 bases: TGTGCCAGCAGTTCCTCCACAACTAATGAAAAACTGTTTTTT. Amino acids: CASSSSTTNEKLFF. The rearrangement joins TRBV12-3 or TRBV12-4 to TRBJ1-4; D ambiguous. Trimming took off 4 bases at V and 0 bases at J, with 6 bases between the two ends. The CDR3 has 14 residues.

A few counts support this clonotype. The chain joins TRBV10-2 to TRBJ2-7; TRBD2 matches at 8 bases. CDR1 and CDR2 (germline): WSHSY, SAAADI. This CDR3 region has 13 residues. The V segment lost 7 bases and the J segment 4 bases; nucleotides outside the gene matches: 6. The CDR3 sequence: CASMGAGAYEQYF. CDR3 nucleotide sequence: TGCGCCAGCATGGGAGCGGGAGCATACGAGCAGTACTTC.